The 26 T cell receptor beta chains below were found in one sample sequenced in a study of OX40 agonist ivuxolimab in advanced cancers. The table came from immunoSEQ multiplex PCR; TCRdb's copy has only in-frame clones and leaves some out. The table includes roughly 110,000 clones, about nine tenths detected once. The sequencing used CD4+ or CD8+ T cells sorted from blood, collected in a trial of the OX40 agonist ivuxolimab. These receptors came from an adult with an advanced solid tumor such as melanoma, head and neck, liver or kidney cancer.

J is TRBJ2-5 and V is TRBV7-9; D remains ambiguous. The CDR3 loop spans 12 amino acids. Trimming cost V 3 bases and J 3 bases, with 5 bases left between them. The germline V gene has CDR1 SEHNR and CDR2 FQNEAQ (reference sequence). CDR3 region: CASSFLEETQYF. The CDR3, as DNA: TGTGCCAGCAGCTTCCTTGAAGAGACCCAGTACTTC. Using reference TRBV7-9 and TRBJ2-5 for the parts outside the CDR3, the full variable domain is DTGVSQNPRHKITKRGQNVTFRCDPISEHNRLYWYRQTLGQGPEFLTYFQNEAQLEKSRLLSDRFSAERPKGSFSTLEIQRTEQGDSAMYLCASSFLEETQYFGPGTRLLVL.

The chain links TRBV4-1 to TRBJ2-7; TRBD2 might be the D (5 bases). The CDR3 totals 16 residues. V was pared by 1 base and J by 6 bases, with 19 bases between. The germline CDR1 and CDR2 sequences are MGHRA and YSYEKL. The CDR3 reads CASSQAPRAIRREQYF. In DNA, the CDR3 is TGCGCCAGCAGCCAAGCCCCGAGGGCGATCCGACGCGAGCAGTACTTC.

CDR3 DNA sequence: TGTGCCAGCAGTCTAGCGCCTAACTCCTACGAGCAGTACTTC. Its protein is CASSLAPNSYEQYF. The rearrangement links TRBV6-1 to TRBJ2-7; D possibly corresponds to TRBD2 (6 bases). The V end was cut by 5 bases, the J end by 0 bases, with 11 bases between. The CDR3 extends over 14 amino acids. CDR1 and CDR2 (germline): MNHNS, SASEGT.

The chain uses TRBV6-1 and TRBJ2-7, with 9 nucleotides matching TRBD1. The ends lost 5 bases at V and 7 bases at J; junction bases unmatched: 6. This CDR3 is built from 13 residues. Germline CDR1 and CDR2: MNHNS and SASEGT. The CDR3: CASSWGQGPEQYF. CDR3 DNA sequence: TGTGCCAGCAGTTGGGGACAGGGCCCAGAGCAGTACTTC.

This clone was seen only once. Here the CDR3 DNA reads TGTGCCAGCAGTTACGGGGGACAGCCCTATGGCTACACCTTC. It is translated as CASSYGGQPYGYTF. The rearrangement links TRBV6-5 to TRBJ1-2; TRBD1 agrees at 7 bases. CDR3 length: 14 amino acids. Germline values: CDR1 MNHEY, CDR2 SVGAGI. V lost 2 bases, J lost 4 bases, and 4 bases stayed unmatched.

The chain is built from TRBV9 and TRBJ2-3; 11 nucleotides align to TRBD2. The V gene end was trimmed by 4 bases and the J gene end by 1 base; junction bases not matched to a gene: 2. The CDR3 extends over 15 amino acids. Germline loops: CDR1 SGDLS, CDR2 YYNGEE. In nucleotides, the CDR3 is TGTGCCAGCAGCCAACTAGCGGGAGGCACAGATACGCAGTATTTT. This encodes CASSQLAGGTDTQYF.

The chain links TRBV30 to TRBJ2-2, with TRBD1 matching over 8 bases. The CDR3 has 14 amino acids. Germline CDR1 GTSNPN, CDR2 SVGIG (reference sequence). V shed 6 bases, J shed 2 bases, and the junction held 5 bases outside the gene matches. The CDR3: CACAGQGNTGELFF. The CDR3 DNA reads as TGTGCCTGCGCAGGACAGGGCAACACCGGGGAGCTGTTTTTT.

The gene calls are TRBV4-2 and TRBJ1-2; D ambiguous. Germline assignment: CDR1 LGHNA and CDR2 YNFKEQ. This CDR3 contains 13 residues. V was trimmed by 7 bases and J by 7 bases, leaving 16 bases between them. CDR3 loop: CASTTGGFFGYTF. The CDR3 DNA reads TGTGCCAGCACCACTGGAGGGTTTTTTGGCTACACCTTC.

This clone was recorded once. The V and J genes are TRBV30 and TRBJ1-1; D remains ambiguous. CDR1 and CDR2 from the germline V gene are GTSNPN and SVGIG (reference sequence). This CDR3 comprises 12 residues. V lost 3 bases to trimming and J lost 11 bases, with 16 bases between them. This CDR3 is CAWSRPPGSAFF. As DNA, the CDR3 is TGTGCCTGGAGCCGCCCCCCGGGAAGCGCTTTCTTT. Together with reference TRBV30 and TRBJ1-1, the CDR3 gives the full variable domain: SQTIHQWPATLVQPVGSPLSLECTVEGTSNPNLYWYRQAAGRGLQLLFYSVGIGQISSEVPQNLSASRPQDRQFILSSKKLLLSDSGFYLCAWSRPPGSAFFGQGTRLTVV.

This rearrangement joins TRBV28 to TRBJ2-3, with TRBD2 matching over 8 bases. The V gene end was trimmed by 6 bases and the J gene end by 2 bases; junction bases not matched to a gene: 10. Germline V gives CDR1 MDHEN, CDR2 SYDVKM. This CDR3 is 16 amino acids long. The CDR3 sequence is CASSPSGGTVTDTQYF. DNA for the CDR3: TGTGCCAGCAGCCCATCGGGGGGGACGGTCACAGATACGCAGTATTTT. The variable domain in full, completed from reference TRBV28 and TRBJ2-3, reads DVKVTQSSRYLVKRTGEKVFLECVQDMDHENMFWYRQDPGLGLRLIYFSYDVKMKEKGDIPEGYSVSREKKERFSLILESASTNQTSMYLCASSPSGGTVTDTQYFGPGTRLTVL.

CDR3: CASSVITSGANVLTF. Written as DNA, the CDR3 is TGTGCCAGCAGTGTAATAACCTCTGGGGCCAACGTCCTGACTTTC. The V and J genes are TRBV2 and TRBJ2-6; unclear D gene. Trimming shortened V by 4 bases and J by 0 bases, and 7 bases separated the two germline ends. The CDR3 loop spans 15 amino acids. The germline CDR1 and CDR2 sequences are SNHLY and FYNNEI.

This chain links TRBV28 with TRBJ1-5; 10 nucleotides match TRBD1. There are 15 residues in the CDR3. Germline-derived CDR1 and CDR2 are MDHEN and SYDVKM. V was clipped by 5 bases and J by 1 base; unmatched bases: 2. CDR3 in DNA: TGTGCCAGCAGTCCGGGACAGGGGAGCAATCAGCCCCAGCATTTT. This encodes CASSPGQGSNQPQHF. Full variable domain (missing parts from reference TRBV28 and TRBJ1-5): DVKVTQSSRYLVKRTGEKVFLECVQDMDHENMFWYRQDPGLGLRLIYFSYDVKMKEKGDIPEGYSVSREKKERFSLILESASTNQTSMYLCASSPGQGSNQPQHFGDGTRLSIL.

V and J are TRBV28 and TRBJ2-7; tentatively, D is TRBD1 or TRBD2 (5 bases each). Germline lookup yields CDR1 MDHEN and CDR2 SYDVKM. The CDR3 is 17 amino acids. V was shortened by 6 bases and J by 0 bases, with 21 bases between the two germline ends. The CDR3 sequence: CASRPFWDARSSYEQYF. Here the CDR3 DNA reads TGTGCCAGCAGACCTTTTTGGGACGCACGGAGCTCCTACGAGCAGTACTTC.

The chain links TRBV28 to TRBJ2-1; D ambiguous. The CDR3 covers 15 residues. Germline values: CDR1 MDHEN, CDR2 SYDVKM. V lost 3 bases and J 6 bases, leaving 15 bases between the germline ends. Here the CDR3 DNA reads TGTGCCAGCAGTTTTCGACACCCCACACGCAATGAGCAGTTCTTC. Residues: CASSFRHPTRNEQFF. The complete variable domain, with remaining parts taken from reference TRBV28 and TRBJ2-1, reads DVKVTQSSRYLVKRTGEKVFLECVQDMDHENMFWYRQDPGLGLRLIYFSYDVKMKEKGDIPEGYSVSREKKERFSLILESASTNQTSMYLCASSFRHPTRNEQFFGPGTRLTVL.

This clone was seen once. Here the CDR3 reads CASSEVSRGQGISGANVLTF. Here the CDR3 DNA reads TGTGCCAGCAGTGAAGTTAGTCGGGGACAGGGGATCTCTGGGGCCAACGTCCTGACTTTC. J is TRBJ2-6 and V is TRBV6-1; 10 bases are a match to TRBD1. CDR3 length: 20 residues. Per germline, CDR1 MNHNS and CDR2 SASEGT. With 1 base clipped from V and 0 bases from J, the junction kept 9 bases outside the gene matches.

This clone was picked up one time. Germline is not matched at one junction end, which may reflect a read error. The CDR3 DNA sequence: TGCGCCAGCAGCTTGGACGGCACCAGGGGCCGATTC. Amino acids: CASSLDGTRGRF. The chain recombines TRBV5-1 with TRBJ2-7, with D possibly TRBD1 on 6 matching bases. CDR1 and CDR2 (germline): SGHRS, YFSETQ. The CDR3 extends over 12 amino acids.

V and J are TRBV9 and TRBJ2-7, with no clear D. The CDR3 sequence is 13 residues long. CDR1 is SGDLS, CDR2 YYNGEE, per germline. V shed 3 bases and J shed 2 bases, with 9 bases lying between them. In DNA, the CDR3 is TGTGCCAGCAGCGCCCGCCCCGCCTACGAGCAGTACTTC. Protein: CASSARPAYEQYF. The variable domain in full, completed from reference TRBV9 and TRBJ2-7, reads DSGVTQTPKHLITATGQRVTLRCSPRSGDLSVYWYQQSLDQGLQFLIQYYNGEERAKGNILERFSAQQFPDLHSELNLSSLELGDSALYFCASSARPAYEQYFGPGTRLTVT.

The chain uses TRBV19 and TRBJ2-2; D remains unclear. Germline V gives CDR1 LNHDA, CDR2 SQIVND (reference sequence). The CDR3 extends over 13 amino acids. V gave up 6 bases and J gave up 6 bases, with 11 bases separating them. The CDR3 here is CASRTGAAGELFF. In nucleotides, the CDR3 is TGTGCCAGTAGGACCGGCGCGGCCGGGGAGCTGTTTTTT.

V is TRBV4-2 and J is TRBJ2-2, with unresolved D. The CDR3 covers 15 residues. Germline V gives CDR1 LGHNA, CDR2 YNFKEQ. The V and J ends lost 1 base and 3 bases respectively, with 9 bases between them. The CDR3 DNA sequence: TGTGCCAGCAGCCAAGTAATAGGGTACACCGGGGAGCTGTTTTTT. Translating it yields CASSQVIGYTGELFF.

This chain connects TRBV27 to TRBJ2-3; D is possibly TRBD2 (5 bases). The CDR3 consists of 16 residues. V shed 5 bases and J shed 0 bases, with 15 bases lying between them. The germline V gene has CDR1 MNHEY and CDR2 SMNVEV (reference sequence). DNA for the CDR3: TGTGCCAGCAGTCCGCGACTATCTAGTAGCACAGATACGCAGTATTTT. This codes for CASSPRLSSSTDTQYF.

This sequence joins TRBV9 and TRBJ2-7; D call uncertain. V was shortened by 0 bases and J by 1 base, with 8 bases between the two germline ends. The CDR3 runs 14 residues. Germline V CDR1 and CDR2: SGDLS, YYNGEE. The DNA of the CDR3 is TGTGCCAGCAGCGTAGAATTGGGATCCTACGAGCAGTACTTC. This sequence encodes CASSVELGSYEQYF.

For this clone: The identical CDR3 is also encoded by other nucleotide sequences in the sample. The V gene is TRBV5-1, the J gene TRBJ2-2; D possibly corresponds to TRBD1 (5 bases). Germline V gene sequence: CDR1 SGHRS, CDR2 YFSETQ. Trimming left V 4 bases short and J 5 bases short, with 15 bases between. The CDR3 loop spans 15 amino acids. CDR3 DNA: TGCGCCAGCAGCCTACCGGGCGCAGGGACCGGGGAGCTGTTTTTT. Protein sequence: CASSLPGAGTGELFF.

The genes are TRBV2 and TRBJ2-2; 11 bases match TRBD1. Germline lookup yields CDR1 SNHLY and CDR2 FYNNEI. The J segment lost 4 bases and the V segment lost 8 bases, leaving 6 bases of the junction unmatched. The CDR3 spans 15 residues. CDR3 protein: CASCRDRGATGELFF. For the CDR3, the DNA is TGTGCCAGCTGCCGGGACAGGGGGGCCACCGGGGAGCTGTTTTTT.

This chain connects TRBV19 to TRBJ2-1, with 10 bases matching TRBD2. Germline CDR1 is LNHDA and CDR2 is SQIVND (reference sequence). This CDR3 is built from 14 residues. J gave up 8 bases and V 3 bases, and 4 bases lay outside the gene matches. DNA for the CDR3: TGTGCCAGTAGTATCAGCGGGGGGGTCGATGAGCAGTTCTTC. It codes for CASSISGGVDEQFF.

This chain links TRBV11-2 with TRBJ1-1; the D is unclear. The germline V gene encodes CDR1 SGHAT and CDR2 FQNNGV. This CDR3 comprises 12 residues. Trimming left V 1 base short and J 3 bases short, with 3 bases between. The CDR3 here is CASSLAHTEAFF. The CDR3 DNA is TGTGCCAGCAGCTTAGCTCACACTGAAGCTTTCTTT.

In the case of this clone: At the DNA level, this CDR3 is encoded by other sequences in the same sample as well. This chain connects TRBV9 to TRBJ1-4; D call uncertain. The CDR3 sequence is 14 residues long. Deletions cut 0 bases from V and 3 bases from J, with 6 bases between. Germline assignment: CDR1 SGDLS and CDR2 YYNGEE. The CDR3 bases are TGTGCCAGCAGCGTAGGGGGTCCTAATGAAAAACTGTTTTTT. It specifies CASSVGGPNEKLFF.